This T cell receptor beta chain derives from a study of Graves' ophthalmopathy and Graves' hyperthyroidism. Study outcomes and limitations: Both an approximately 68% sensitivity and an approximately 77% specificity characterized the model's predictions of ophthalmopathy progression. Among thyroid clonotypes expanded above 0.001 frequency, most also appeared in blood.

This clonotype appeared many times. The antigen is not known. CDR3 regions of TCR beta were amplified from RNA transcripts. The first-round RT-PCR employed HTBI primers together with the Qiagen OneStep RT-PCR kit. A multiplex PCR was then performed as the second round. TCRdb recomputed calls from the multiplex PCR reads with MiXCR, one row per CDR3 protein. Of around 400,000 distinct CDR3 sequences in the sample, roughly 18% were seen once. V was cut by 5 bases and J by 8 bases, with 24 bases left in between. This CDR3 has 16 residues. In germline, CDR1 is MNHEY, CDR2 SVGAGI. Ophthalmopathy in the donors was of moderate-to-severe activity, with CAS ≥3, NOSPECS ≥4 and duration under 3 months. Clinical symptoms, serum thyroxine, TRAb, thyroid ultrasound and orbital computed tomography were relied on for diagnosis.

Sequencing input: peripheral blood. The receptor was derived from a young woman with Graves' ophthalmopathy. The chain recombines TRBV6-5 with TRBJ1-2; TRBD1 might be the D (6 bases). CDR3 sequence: CASSPQPSRTGYGYTF. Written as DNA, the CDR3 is TGTGCCAGCAGTCCCCAACCAAGCAGAACAGGGTACGGCTACACCTTC.